The T cell receptor beta chain described here comes from a study of T cell repertoires in aging, cancer and after chemotherapy. The template was genomic DNA from peripheral blood, not RNA. The sample holds a few counts of this clonotype. Multiplex touch-down PCR with TRB-A/B primers amplified rearranged V-D-J TRB sequences. TCRdb re-called the multiplex PCR reads with MiXCR, one entry per CDR3 protein. The table has fewer than 15,000 distinct CDR3 sequences, under 40% seen once. The V and J ends lost 4 bases and 1 base respectively, with 11 bases between them. This CDR3 is 14 amino acids long. The germline gives CDR1 SGHNT, CDR2 YYREEE (reference sequence).

The source material was blood. The chain joins TRBV5-4 to TRBJ1-2; tentative D call: TRBD1 (6 bases). This receptor was taken from a human donor in good health. The donor label of this sample is uncertain. The CDR3 coding sequence is TGTGCCAGCAGCGGACAGTTAGATAACTATGGCTACACCTTC. Its translation: CASSGQLDNYGYTF.